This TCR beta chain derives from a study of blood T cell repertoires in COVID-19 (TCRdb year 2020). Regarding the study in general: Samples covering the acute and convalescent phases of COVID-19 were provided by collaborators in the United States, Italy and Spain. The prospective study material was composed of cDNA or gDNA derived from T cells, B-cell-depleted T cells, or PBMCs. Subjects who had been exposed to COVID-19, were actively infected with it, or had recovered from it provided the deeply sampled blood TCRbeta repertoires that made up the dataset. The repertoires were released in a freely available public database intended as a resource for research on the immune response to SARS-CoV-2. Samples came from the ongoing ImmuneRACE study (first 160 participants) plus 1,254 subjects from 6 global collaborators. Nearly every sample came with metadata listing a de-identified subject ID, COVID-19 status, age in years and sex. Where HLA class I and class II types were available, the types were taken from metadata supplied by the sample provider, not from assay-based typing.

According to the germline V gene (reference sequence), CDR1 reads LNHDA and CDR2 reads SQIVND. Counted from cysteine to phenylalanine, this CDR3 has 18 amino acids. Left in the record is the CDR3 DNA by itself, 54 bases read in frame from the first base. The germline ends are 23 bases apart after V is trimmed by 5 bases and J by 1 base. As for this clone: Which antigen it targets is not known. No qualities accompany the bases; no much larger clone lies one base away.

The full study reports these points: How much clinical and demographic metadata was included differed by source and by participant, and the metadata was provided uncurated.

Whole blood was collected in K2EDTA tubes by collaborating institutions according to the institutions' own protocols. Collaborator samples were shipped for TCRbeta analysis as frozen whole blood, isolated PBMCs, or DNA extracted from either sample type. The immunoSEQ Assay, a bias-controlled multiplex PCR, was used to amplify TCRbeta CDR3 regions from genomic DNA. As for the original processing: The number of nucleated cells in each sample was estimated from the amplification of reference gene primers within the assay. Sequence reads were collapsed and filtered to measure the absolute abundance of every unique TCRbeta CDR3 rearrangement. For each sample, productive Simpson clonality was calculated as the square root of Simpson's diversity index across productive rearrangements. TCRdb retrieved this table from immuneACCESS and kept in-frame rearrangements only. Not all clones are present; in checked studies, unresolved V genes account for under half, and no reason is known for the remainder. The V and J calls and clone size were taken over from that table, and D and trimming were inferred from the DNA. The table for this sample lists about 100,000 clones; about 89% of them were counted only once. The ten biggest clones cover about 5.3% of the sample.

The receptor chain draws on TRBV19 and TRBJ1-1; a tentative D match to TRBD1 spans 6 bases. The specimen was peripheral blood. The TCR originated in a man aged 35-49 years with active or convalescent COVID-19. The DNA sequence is TGTGCCAGTAGTTGGGTAAAACAGGGTTACGGGACGAACACTGAAGCTTTCTTT. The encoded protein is CASSWVKQGYGTNTEAFF.